This T cell receptor (beta chain) was identified during a study of molecular identifiers for immune sequencing clone quantification. TCRdb reprocessed the PCR reads via MiXCR and lists one record per CDR3 protein. The data hold about 640,000 distinct CDR3 sequences, with 15% to 20% observed a single time. There are 15 residues in the CDR3. Trimming shortened V by 8 bases and J by 7 bases, and 23 bases separated the two germline ends. The rearrangement uses TRBV12-3 or TRBV12-4 and TRBJ1-2; tentatively, D is TRBD1 (6 bases). This sequence was found in a human donor in good health. Some libraries in this study had Jurkat cell RNA spiked in. The specimen was naive CD8+ T cells from blood, with Jurkat cell RNA spiked in. The subset here: FACS-sorted CD8+CD4-CCR7+CD45RA+ naive T cells. CDR3 sequence reads: CASGPNPGGLFGYTF. The CDR3 nucleotides are TGTGCCAGCGGCCCAAACCCCGGGGGGCTGTTTGGCTACACCTTC.